The sequence of this T cell receptor (beta chain) was determined in a study of blood T cells in healthy people across ages (dated by TCRdb to the mid-2010s). Looking at the study overall: Template switching captured roughly one uniquely barcoded TCR beta cDNA molecule per two T cells in model experiments. To track age-related changes in TCR beta repertoire diversity, the study relied on deep sequencing normalized with unique cDNA molecular identifiers. The donors were split into four age groups: young (average about 15 years), middle-aged (39), aged (about 62) and long-lived (under 90). Donors of different ages were randomly distributed across sequencing lanes to avoid experimental bias. Using the same blood draw, the study looked at two additional independent replicas of 1 million unique cDNA reads for two donors, one aged 18 to 30 and the other aged 80 or older. Overall study outcomes, separate from this receptor: There was a strong correlation between observed TCR beta diversity and the percentage of naive T cells measured by flow cytometry. As age increased, observed TCR beta diversity per million T cells dropped in a roughly linear way, and a significant reduction was already evident by age roughly 36. Compared with the aged group, the long-lived group had more naive CD4+ T cells, fewer expanded clones and increased TCR diversity, suggesting age selection. The CMV infection status of donors was not known, potentially confounding age-related changes in expanded clonotypes. Conclusive comparison of naive and antigen-experienced compartments was prevented by the profiling of bulk unsorted PBMCs. Estimates of total diversity based on one million sequenced T cells were regarded as lower bounds and as underestimates.

Donors were 39 systemically healthy Caucasian individuals from Russia aged roughly 6 to 90 years. Around 10 milliliters of peripheral blood were collected from each donor into EDTA-treated Vacutainer tubes. PBMCs were isolated by Ficoll-Paque density-gradient centrifugation, with at least 6 million obtained per sample. Total RNA was extracted from PBMCs with Trizol reagent, with at least 5.5 micrograms obtained per sample. For every donor, an aliquot of PBMCs went through flow cytometry to measure the percentages of naive CD45RAhigh/CD27high T cells. This clonotype was observed a few times. No cognate antigen has been identified for it. Per-base quality was not reported, and no clone a single base away is much larger than it. The protocol used for the library was 5' RACE. The sequencing machine was an Illumina HiSeq 2500. A second PCR of about 6 to 11 cycles was performed with a sample-barcoded 5' primer and a J-beta primer mix. A template-switch 5' adaptor carrying 12 random nucleotides introduced a unique molecular identifier onto each TCR beta cDNA molecule. Each sample yielded at least 2.5 million CDR3-containing paired-end reads. All of the RNA was converted into first-strand cDNA using the Mint cDNA synthesis kit, with a TRBC-specific oligonucleotide serving as the primer. After uracil-DNA glycosylase treatment, a first 18-cycle PCR used universal primers M1SS and BC2_uni_R on all cDNA. In the source study's methods: For normalization, 1 million high-quality reads were randomly selected from each sample, with every read carrying a distinct molecular identifier. Instead of being binned into consensus sequences, reads that shared molecular identifiers were thrown out. MiTCR, with a Q25 quality threshold and the strictest error-elimination algorithm, was used for CDR3 identification, clonotype clustering and error correction. Lower-bound total TCR beta diversity was estimated with a nonparametric unseen species model using Euler transformation. Clones were called with MiXCR by TCRdb after fastp trimmed the public reads at Q25, and only in-frame beta chains were retained. Rows matching on CDR3 protein sequence are summarized as one entry with the most common DNA and genes. The V and J calls were not made by the authors but by TCRdb's processing. Within this sample are about 1.5 million distinct CDR3 sequences, with about 45% of them counted one time only. Just over 4% of the sample rests with the top ten.

Sequencing input: blood. This receptor was identified in a woman between 18 and 30 years old in good health.

The DNA sequence follows: TGCGCCAGCAGCTCCGACCAACCCCAGGGCCCCATCTATGGCTACACCTTC. Its protein reads: CASSSDQPQGPIYGYTF. The chain employs TRBV5-1 and TRBJ1-2; perhaps TRBD1 is the D gene, with 5 bases matching. Taken from the germline V gene, the CDR1 and CDR2 loops are SGHRS and YFSETQ. The CDR3 sequence holds 17 residues, the cysteine and phenylalanine included. Only CDR3 DNA remains: 51 bases, in frame from the first base. The V end loses 3 bases and the J end loses 4 bases, and a stretch of 22 bases separates them.